The next 16 T cell receptor beta chains were all read from a single sample in a study of T cell responses to AZD1222 COVID-19 vaccine. Measured with immunoSEQ multiplex PCR; TCRdb has only the in-frame clones, and not every one. Among some 140,000 clones, roughly 82% were seen once, and the ten largest hold approximately 4%. Here the sequenced sample was peripheral blood, taken on day 0 of AZD1222 vaccination. The receptors stem from an adult in good health.

A few counts support this clone. This chain links TRBV4-2 with TRBJ2-1; D gene uncertain. The CDR3 sequence is 13 residues long. Germline lookup yields CDR1 LGHNA and CDR2 YNFKEQ. Trimming removed 3 bases from V and 8 bases from J, with 11 bases in between. The CDR3 DNA follows: TGTGCCAGCAGCCAGCCCCAGGTACATGAGCAGTTCTTC. Its translation is CASSQPQVHEQFF.

In this sample, this clone turned up a few times. The chain is built from TRBV30 and TRBJ2-7; TRBD1 agrees at 8 bases. CDR1 is GTSNPN and CDR2 is SVGIG in the germline V gene (reference sequence). V gave up 2 bases and J gave up 5 bases; unmatched junction bases: 2. This CDR3 has 12 amino acids. As DNA, the CDR3 is TGTGCCTGGAGTTCGGGACAGGACGAGCAGTACTTC. This gives the protein CAWSSGQDEQYF.

V is TRBV7-6 and J is TRBJ1-6; 9 bases are a match to TRBD1. With 5 bases clipped from V and 7 bases from J, the junction kept 12 bases outside the gene matches. Germline-derived CDR1 and CDR2 are SGHVS and FNYEAQ. This CDR3 has 17 residues. DNA for the CDR3: TGTGCCAGCAGCCTACAGGGGGCCTTGGGGACGAATTCACCCCTCCACTTT. Translated, it gives CASSLQGALGTNSPLHF.

The rearrangement uses TRBV29-1 and TRBJ1-1; a possible D gene is TRBD1 (5 bases). V lost 3 bases, J lost 4 bases, and 24 bases lay in between. This CDR3 comprises 17 residues. Germline assignment: CDR1 SQVTM and CDR2 ANQGSEA. CDR3 in DNA: TGCAGCGTTGACTTATCTTTGGGGGTACGGCGCGGCACTGAAGCTTTCTTT. Its protein product is CSVDLSLGVRRGTEAFF.

The chain recombines TRBV29-1 with TRBJ2-3; 7 bases are a match to TRBD1. CDR1 SQVTM and CDR2 ANQGSEA come from the germline V gene. Trimming removed 4 bases from V and 4 bases from J; junction bases left unmatched: 8. The CDR3 is 14 residues long. The CDR3 loop is CSVGLDRVSDTQYF. The CDR3 coding sequence is TGCAGCGTTGGGCTCGACAGGGTGTCAGATACGCAGTATTTT.

The chain couples TRBV14 to TRBJ1-2; D remains ambiguous. V gave up 1 base and J gave up 8 bases, with 14 bases separating them. The CDR3 is made up of 14 amino acids. CDR1 is SGHDN and CDR2 is FVKESK in the germline V gene. This CDR3 is CASSQGARLGGYTF. CDR3 sequence (DNA): TGTGCCAGCAGCCAAGGTGCCAGGCTAGGGGGCTACACCTTC.

A single count supports this clone. The rearrangement links TRBV3-1 (or the pseudogene TRBV3-2) to TRBJ2-2; possible D gene TRBD2, 6 bases. CDR3 length equals 14 residues. The germline gives CDR1 LGHDT, CDR2 YNNKEL (reference sequence). V lost 8 bases, J lost 4 bases, and 14 bases lay in between. The CDR3, as DNA: TGTGCCAGCCGGGGCGGGGTCGGCACCGGGGAGCTGTTTTTT. Translated: CASRGGVGTGELFF.

This clone was seen once. This sequence joins TRBV6-1 and TRBJ2-5, with 9 bases that match TRBD1. Germline values: CDR1 MNHNS, CDR2 SASEGT. The CDR3 is 16 residues long. The V segment lost 1 base and the J segment 0 bases; nucleotides outside the gene matches: 3. CDR3: CASSEGTGVHQETQYF. CDR3 coding DNA: TGTGCCAGCAGTGAAGGGACAGGGGTCCACCAAGAGACCCAGTACTTC.

This sequence joins TRBV6-5 and TRBJ1-5, with TRBD1 matching over 7 bases. The ends lost 8 bases at V and 0 bases at J; junction bases unmatched: 7. This CDR3 is built from 15 residues. Germline CDR1 reads MNHEY; CDR2 reads SVGAGI. The CDR3 DNA reads as TGTGCCAGCGCCTCCGGACAGGCTAGCAATCAGCCCCAGCATTTT. As protein: CASASGQASNQPQHF.

This chain joins TRBV5-1 and TRBJ1-5; the D is unclear. The CDR3 has 15 residues. The germline V gene encodes CDR1 SGHRS and CDR2 YFSETQ. V was cut by 0 bases and J by 3 bases, with 10 bases left in between. The CDR3 nucleotides read TGCGCCAGCAGCTTGGAAGGACTCAACAATCAGCCCCAGCATTTT. Protein sequence: CASSLEGLNNQPQHF. The full variable domain, completed using reference TRBV5-1 and TRBJ1-5, is KAGVTQTPRYLIKTRGQQVTLSCSPISGHRSVSWYQQTPGQGLQFLFEYFSETQRNKGNFPGRFSGRQFSNSRSEMNVSTLELGDSALYLCASSLEGLNNQPQHFGDGTRLSIL.

The rearrangement links TRBV7-2 to TRBJ1-5; D is undetermined. V was shortened by 1 base and J by 5 bases, with 6 bases between the two germline ends. In germline, CDR1 is SGHTA, CDR2 FQGNSA. The CDR3 runs 13 residues. The chain's CDR3 is CASSLEGHQPQHF. The CDR3, as DNA: TGTGCCAGCAGCTTAGAGGGTCATCAGCCCCAGCATTTT.

V usage is TRBV5-4 and J usage is TRBJ1-1; possibly TRBD1 for D (5 bases). V was cut by 4 bases and J by 1 base, with 17 bases left in between. The CDR3 loop spans 16 amino acids. Germline values: CDR1 SGHNT, CDR2 YYREEE (reference sequence). The CDR3 reads CASSAGGAGWNTEAFF. The CDR3, as DNA: TGTGCCAGCAGCGCGGGCGGGGCAGGCTGGAACACTGAAGCTTTCTTT.

The chain links TRBV5-1 to TRBJ1-1, with unresolved D. The CDR3 sequence is 16 residues long. Germline V gene sequence: CDR1 SGHRS, CDR2 YFSETQ. V lost 0 bases and J 1 base, leaving 13 bases between the germline ends. As DNA, the CDR3 is TGCGCCAGCAGCTTGGCCGGGAAGTTAGAGAACACTGAAGCTTTCTTT. Protein sequence: CASSLAGKLENTEAFF.

The V and J genes are TRBV6-5 and TRBJ2-7, with TRBD1 identical over 7 bases. V shed 5 bases, J shed 1 base, and the junction held 5 bases outside the gene matches. The CDR3 runs 14 residues. CDR1 MNHEY and CDR2 SVGAGI come from the germline V gene. As DNA, the CDR3 is TGTGCCAGCAGTAACCGGGACAGTTCCTACGAGCAGTACTTC. This codes for CASSNRDSSYEQYF.

V is TRBV10-1 and J is TRBJ2-2; D may match TRBD1 or TRBD2 (5 bases each). V was trimmed by 4 bases and J by 5 bases, leaving 14 bases between them. The germline gives CDR1 WNHNN, CDR2 SYGVQD (reference sequence). This CDR3 region has 15 residues. DNA for the CDR3: TGCGCCAGCAGTGGGGACGCCCTCGGTACCGGGGAGCTGTTTTTT. Translation gives CASSGDALGTGELFF.

Only one count was recorded for this clone. The chain uses TRBV19 and TRBJ2-3; no firm D call. CDR1 and CDR2 from the germline V gene are LNHDA and SQIVND (reference sequence). Trimming cost V 5 bases and J 10 bases, with 13 bases left between them. This CDR3 has 12 residues. In DNA form, the CDR3 reads TGTGCCAGTAGTCTTCTATCAGCCGCGCAGTATTTT. This gives the protein CASSLLSAAQYF.